This TCR beta chain stems from a study of identical twins. Findings and caveats of the study: These conclusions were based on statistical analysis (cross-sectional, not following the same donors).

This clonotype was recorded at least ten times. Its matching antigen is unknown. TCRdb reanalysed the 5' RACE reads using MiXCR and keeps one entry per CDR3 protein. The data hold under 350,000 distinct CDR3 sequences, with roughly 10% observed a single time. The CDR3 sequence is 14 residues long. With 3 bases removed from V and 6 bases from J, the gap between germline ends came to 11 bases. This same sample was also part of a study on yellow fever vaccine responses in identical twins.

Sequenced material: CD8+ T cells sorted from blood. The TCR comes from a woman aged 18-29 years in good health. J is TRBJ2-2 and V is TRBV12-3 or TRBV12-4; no clear D. CDR3 sequence: CASSFGTAAGELFF. As DNA, the CDR3 is TGTGCCAGCAGTTTCGGCACGGCTGCCGGGGAGCTGTTTTTT.